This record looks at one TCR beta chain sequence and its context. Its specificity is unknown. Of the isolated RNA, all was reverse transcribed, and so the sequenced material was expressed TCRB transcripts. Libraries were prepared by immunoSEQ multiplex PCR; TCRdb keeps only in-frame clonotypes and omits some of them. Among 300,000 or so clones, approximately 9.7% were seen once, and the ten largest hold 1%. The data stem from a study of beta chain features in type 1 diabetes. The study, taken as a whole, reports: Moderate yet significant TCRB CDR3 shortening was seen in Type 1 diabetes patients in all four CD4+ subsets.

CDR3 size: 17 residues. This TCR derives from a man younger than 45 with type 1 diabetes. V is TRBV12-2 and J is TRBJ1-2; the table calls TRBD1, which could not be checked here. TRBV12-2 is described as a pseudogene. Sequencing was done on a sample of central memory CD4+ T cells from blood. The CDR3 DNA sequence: TGTGCAAGTCGCTTAGTAACAGGGGCCGGCGCTAACTATGGCTACACCTTC. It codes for CASRLVTGAGANYGYTF.